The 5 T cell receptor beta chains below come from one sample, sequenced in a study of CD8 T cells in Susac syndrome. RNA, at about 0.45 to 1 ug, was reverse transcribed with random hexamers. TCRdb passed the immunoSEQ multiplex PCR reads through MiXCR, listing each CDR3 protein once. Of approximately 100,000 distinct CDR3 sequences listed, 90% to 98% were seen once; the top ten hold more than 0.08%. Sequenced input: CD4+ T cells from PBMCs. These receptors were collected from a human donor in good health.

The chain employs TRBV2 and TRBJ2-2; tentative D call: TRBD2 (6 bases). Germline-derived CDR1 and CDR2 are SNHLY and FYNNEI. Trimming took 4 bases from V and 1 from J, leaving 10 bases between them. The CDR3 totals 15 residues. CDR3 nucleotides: TGTGCCAGCAGTGGACTAGGTCGGAACACCGGGGAGCTGTTTTTT. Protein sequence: CASSGLGRNTGELFF.

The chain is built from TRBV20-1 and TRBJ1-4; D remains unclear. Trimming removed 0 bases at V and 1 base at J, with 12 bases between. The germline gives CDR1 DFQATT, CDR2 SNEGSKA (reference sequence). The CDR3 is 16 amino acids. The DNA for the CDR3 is TGCAGTGCTAGAGAGCGGCGCCCTGGAACTAATGAAAAACTGTTTTTT. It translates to CSARERRPGTNEKLFF.

The CDR3: CASSQAGVVLSGANVLTF. In nucleotides, the CDR3 is TGCGCCAGCAGCCAAGCAGGGGTCGTTCTCTCTGGGGCCAACGTCCTGACTTTC. The chain couples TRBV4-1 to TRBJ2-6; maybe TRBD1 (6 bases). The germline V gene has CDR1 MGHRA and CDR2 YSYEKL. The CDR3 runs 18 residues. V shed 1 base and J shed 0 bases, with 13 bases lying between them.

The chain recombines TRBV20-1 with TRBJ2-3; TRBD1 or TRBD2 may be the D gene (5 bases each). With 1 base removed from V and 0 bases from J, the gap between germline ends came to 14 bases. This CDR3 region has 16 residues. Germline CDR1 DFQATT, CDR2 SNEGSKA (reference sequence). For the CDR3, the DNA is TGCAGTGCTAGAGCGATATCGGGGCTGAGCACAGATACGCAGTATTTT. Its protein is CSARAISGLSTDTQYF.

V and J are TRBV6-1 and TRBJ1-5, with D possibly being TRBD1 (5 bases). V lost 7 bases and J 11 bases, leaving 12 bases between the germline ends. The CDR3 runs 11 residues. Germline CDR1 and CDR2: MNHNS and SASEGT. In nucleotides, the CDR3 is TGTGCCAGCACCTTCACAGGTGCCCAGCATTTT. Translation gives CASTFTGAQHF.